This T cell receptor beta chain emerged from a study of blood T cells in healthy people across ages. The CDR3 extends over 13 amino acids. V dropped 3 bases and J dropped 5; count of bases not matched to a gene: 4. Germline V gives CDR1 DFQATT, CDR2 SNEGSKA (reference sequence). This clonotype was detected a few times. A sample-barcoded 5' primer and a J-beta primer mix were used in a second PCR of roughly 6 to 12 cycles. Each CDR3 protein gets one entry after TCRdb re-called the 5' RACE reads with MiXCR. The sample consists of some 1.4 million distinct CDR3 sequences, about 43% of them appearing once.

This clonotype was sampled from a woman aged 18-35 years in good health. Source material: blood. The V gene is TRBV20-1, the J gene TRBJ2-7; 10 bases align to TRBD2. The CDR3 region is CSASLGLADEQYF. The CDR3, as DNA: TGCAGTGCTAGCCTAGGACTAGCGGACGAGCAGTACTTC.